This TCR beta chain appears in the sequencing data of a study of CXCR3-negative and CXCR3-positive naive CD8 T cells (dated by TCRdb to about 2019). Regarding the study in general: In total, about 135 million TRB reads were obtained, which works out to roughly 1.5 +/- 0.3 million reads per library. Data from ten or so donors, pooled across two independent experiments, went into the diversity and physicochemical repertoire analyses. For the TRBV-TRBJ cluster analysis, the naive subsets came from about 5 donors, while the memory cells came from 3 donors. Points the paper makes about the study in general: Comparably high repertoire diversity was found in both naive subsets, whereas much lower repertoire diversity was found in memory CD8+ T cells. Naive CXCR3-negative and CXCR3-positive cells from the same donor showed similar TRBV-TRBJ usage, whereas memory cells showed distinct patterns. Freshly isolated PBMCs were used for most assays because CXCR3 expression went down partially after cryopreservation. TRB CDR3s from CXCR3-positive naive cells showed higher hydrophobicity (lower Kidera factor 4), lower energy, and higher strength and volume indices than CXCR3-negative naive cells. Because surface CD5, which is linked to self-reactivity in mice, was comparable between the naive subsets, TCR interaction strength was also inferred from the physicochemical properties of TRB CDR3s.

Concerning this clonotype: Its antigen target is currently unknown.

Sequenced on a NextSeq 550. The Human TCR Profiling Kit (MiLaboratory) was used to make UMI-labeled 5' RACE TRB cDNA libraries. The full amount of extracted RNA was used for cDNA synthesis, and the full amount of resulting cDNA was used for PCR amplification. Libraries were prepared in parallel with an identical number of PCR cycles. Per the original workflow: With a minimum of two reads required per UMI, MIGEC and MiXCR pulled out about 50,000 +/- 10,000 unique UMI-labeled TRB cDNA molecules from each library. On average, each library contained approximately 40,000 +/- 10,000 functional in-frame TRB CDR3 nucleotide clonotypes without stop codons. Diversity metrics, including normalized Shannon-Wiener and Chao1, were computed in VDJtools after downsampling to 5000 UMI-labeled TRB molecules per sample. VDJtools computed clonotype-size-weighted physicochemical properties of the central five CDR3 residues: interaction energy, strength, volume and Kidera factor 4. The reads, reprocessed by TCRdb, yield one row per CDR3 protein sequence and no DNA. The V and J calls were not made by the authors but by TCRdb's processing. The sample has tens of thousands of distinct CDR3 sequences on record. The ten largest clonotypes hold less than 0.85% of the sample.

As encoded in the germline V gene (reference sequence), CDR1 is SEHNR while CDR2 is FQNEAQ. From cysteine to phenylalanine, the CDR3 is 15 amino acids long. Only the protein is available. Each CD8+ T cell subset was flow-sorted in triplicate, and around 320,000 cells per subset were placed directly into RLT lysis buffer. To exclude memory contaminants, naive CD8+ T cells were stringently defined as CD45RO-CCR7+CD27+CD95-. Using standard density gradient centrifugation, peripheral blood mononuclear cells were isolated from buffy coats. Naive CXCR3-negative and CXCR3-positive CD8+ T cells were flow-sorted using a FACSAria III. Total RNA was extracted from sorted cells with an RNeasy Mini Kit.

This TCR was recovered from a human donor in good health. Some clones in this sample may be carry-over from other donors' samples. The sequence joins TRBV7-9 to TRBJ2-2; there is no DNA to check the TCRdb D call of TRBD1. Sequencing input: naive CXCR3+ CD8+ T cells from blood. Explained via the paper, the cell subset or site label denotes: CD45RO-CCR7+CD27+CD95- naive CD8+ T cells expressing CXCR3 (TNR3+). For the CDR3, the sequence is CASSGNRDTTGELFF.